This TCR beta chain comes out of a study of neoadjuvant anti-PD-1 for oral cavity cancer. Profiling relied on immunoSEQ multiplex PCR, and the TCRdb table lists in-frame clones only, not all of them. The table lists tens of thousands of clones, less than 90% of them singletons. Time point described: after neoadjuvant nivolumab, at surgical resection. The length of the CDR3 is 13 residues. V lost 1 base to trimming and J lost 8 bases, with 11 bases between them. Germline V gives CDR1 MNHEY, CDR2 SMNVEV (reference sequence). The clonotype comes from a person between 40 and 79 years old with oral cavity squamous cell carcinoma. V and J are TRBV27 and TRBJ1-2; D might be TRBD1 (6 bases). Here the sequenced sample was PBMCs, taken after nivolumab (anti-PD-1) treatment. The CDR3 reads CASSLLGAGGYTF. CDR3 bases: TGTGCCAGCAGTTTATTGGGGGCCGGGGGCTACACCTTC.